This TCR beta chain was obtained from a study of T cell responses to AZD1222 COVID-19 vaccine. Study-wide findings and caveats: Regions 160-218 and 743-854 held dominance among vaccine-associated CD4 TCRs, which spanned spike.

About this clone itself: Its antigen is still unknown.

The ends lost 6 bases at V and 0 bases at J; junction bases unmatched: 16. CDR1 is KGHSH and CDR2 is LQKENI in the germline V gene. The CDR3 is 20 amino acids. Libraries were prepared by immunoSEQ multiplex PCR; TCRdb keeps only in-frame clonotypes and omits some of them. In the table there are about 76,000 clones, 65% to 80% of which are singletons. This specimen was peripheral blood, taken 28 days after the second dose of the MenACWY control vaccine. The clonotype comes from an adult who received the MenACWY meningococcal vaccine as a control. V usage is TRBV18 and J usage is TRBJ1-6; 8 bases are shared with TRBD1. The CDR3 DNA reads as TGTGCCAGCTCTCATCACCGGACAGGGCCGGCTGTCTCCTATAATTCACCCCTCCACTTT. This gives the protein CASSHHRTGPAVSYNSPLHF.